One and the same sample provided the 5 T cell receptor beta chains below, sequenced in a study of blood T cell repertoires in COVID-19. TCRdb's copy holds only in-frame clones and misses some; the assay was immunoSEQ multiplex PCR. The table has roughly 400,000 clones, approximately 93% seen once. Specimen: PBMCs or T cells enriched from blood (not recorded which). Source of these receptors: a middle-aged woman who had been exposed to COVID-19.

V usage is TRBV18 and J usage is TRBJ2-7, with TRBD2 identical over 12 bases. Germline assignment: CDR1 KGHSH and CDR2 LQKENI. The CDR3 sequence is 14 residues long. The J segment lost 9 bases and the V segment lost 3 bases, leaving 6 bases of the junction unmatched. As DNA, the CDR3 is TGTGCCAGCTCACCCCGACTAGCGGGAGACGGGCAGTACTTC. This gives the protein CASSPRLAGDGQYF.

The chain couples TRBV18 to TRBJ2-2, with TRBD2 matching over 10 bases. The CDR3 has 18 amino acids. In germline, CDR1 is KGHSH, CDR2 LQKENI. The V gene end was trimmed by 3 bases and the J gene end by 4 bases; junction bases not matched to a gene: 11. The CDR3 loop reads CASSPVIAGGGSTGELFF. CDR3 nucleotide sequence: TGTGCCAGCTCACCCGTTATAGCGGGAGGAGGAAGCACCGGGGAGCTGTTTTTT.

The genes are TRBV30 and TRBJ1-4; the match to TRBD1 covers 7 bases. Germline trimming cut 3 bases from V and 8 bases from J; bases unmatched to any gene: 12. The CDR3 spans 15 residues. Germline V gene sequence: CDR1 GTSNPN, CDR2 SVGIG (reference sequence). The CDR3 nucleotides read TGTGCCTGGAGCCGACAGGGAATTGGTCAGGAAAAACTGTTTTTT. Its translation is CAWSRQGIGQEKLFF.

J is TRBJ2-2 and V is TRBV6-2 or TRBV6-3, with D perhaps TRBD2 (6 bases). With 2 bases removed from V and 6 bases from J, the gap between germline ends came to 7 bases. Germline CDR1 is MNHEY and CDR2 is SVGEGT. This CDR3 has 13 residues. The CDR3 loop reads CASSYREAGELFF. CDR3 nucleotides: TGTGCCAGCAGTTACAGGGAGGCCGGGGAGCTGTTTTTT.

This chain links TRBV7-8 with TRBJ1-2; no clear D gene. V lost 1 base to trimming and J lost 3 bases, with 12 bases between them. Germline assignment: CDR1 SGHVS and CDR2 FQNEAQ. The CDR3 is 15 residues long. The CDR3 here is CASSLVVQADYGYTF. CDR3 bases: TGTGCCAGCAGCTTAGTGGTTCAGGCTGACTATGGCTACACCTTC.